A single sample gave rise to the 10 T cell receptor beta chains below, sequenced in a study of T-cell reconstitution after alpha-beta-depleted transplantation in children (dated by TCRdb to the mid-2010s). In light of the paper, this sample's treatment or condition label describes: allogeneic hematopoietic cell transplantation with graft depleted of TCRalphabeta T cells and CD19 B cells. To prepare the library, PCR was applied. Sequenced using an Illumina HiSeq 2500. Molecular barcoding was employed in the preparation of TCR libraries, with unique molecular identifiers being used to normalize TCRbeta repertoire quantification. The public sequencing data were trimmed at Q25 with fastp and processed into clonotypes with MiXCR by TCRdb, which kept only in-frame beta chains. Rows merge per CDR3 protein into single entries with the most common DNA and genes. This sample is represented by about 460,000 distinct CDR3 sequences; over 10% of them were singletons. The ten largest clones add up to 12% to 15% of the sample.

The sample was PBMCs, mostly from graft donor cells, taken 180 days after TCRalphabeta/CD19-depleted stem cell transplant. The receptors were gathered from a female patient aged 2-9 years who had a stem cell transplant for aplastic anemia, so the T cells may come from the graft donor.

This clonotype was counted a few times. This sequence joins TRBV29-1 and TRBJ1-1, with D hard to call. Germline CDR1 and CDR2: SQVTM and ANQGSEA. V lost 2 bases to trimming and J lost 9 bases, with 13 bases between them. This CDR3 is 12 amino acids long. The CDR3 DNA sequence: TGCAGCGTTGAAAACCCCAGCTGGAAAGCTTTCTTT. Encoded protein: CSVENPSWKAFF.

This clonotype occurred a few times. The chain employs TRBV30 and TRBJ1-4, with a tentative D call TRBD1 (5 bases). The CDR3 sequence is 16 residues long. In germline, CDR1 is GTSNPN, CDR2 SVGIG (reference sequence). V was trimmed by 0 bases and J by 5 bases, leaving 16 bases between them. The CDR3 DNA sequence: TGTGCCTGGAGTGTCATACCGGGACCGCGGAATGAAAAACTGTTTTTT. Protein product: CAWSVIPGPRNEKLFF.

The chain carries TRBV5-5 and TRBJ1-1; D ambiguous. Deletions cut 2 bases from V and 0 bases from J, with 8 bases between. The germline V gene has CDR1 SGHKS and CDR2 YYEKEE (reference sequence). The CDR3 has 14 residues. The CDR3, as DNA: TGTGCCAGCAGCTTTGCCTCTTTGAACACTGAAGCTTTCTTT. Residues: CASSFASLNTEAFF.

This clonotype was observed a handful of times. J is TRBJ2-1 and V is TRBV7-2; 8 bases match TRBD2. This CDR3 contains 19 residues. Germline V lookup: CDR1 SGHTA, CDR2 FQGNSA. J was trimmed by 4 bases and V by 5 bases; bases with no gene match: 19. CDR3: CASSISGTTQLNLYNEQFF. DNA of the CDR3: TGTGCCAGCAGCATTAGCGGGACTACTCAACTGAACCTATACAATGAGCAGTTCTTC.

Points on this clonotype: A read error is possible here, since a much larger clone lies one base away. The chain has TRBV4-3 and TRBJ2-2; unclear D gene. The germline V gene has CDR1 LGHNA and CDR2 YSLEER. The CDR3 runs to 17 residues. The CDR3 DNA reads TGCGCCAGCGGCCAACCCCGTTCCACAGCGAACACCGGGGAGCTGTTTTTT. As protein: CASGQPRSTANTGELFF.

The chain recombines TRBV20-1 with TRBJ2-3; TRBD2 agrees at 13 bases. V dropped 5 bases and J dropped 8; count of bases not matched to a gene: 4. Germline V gene sequence: CDR1 DFQATT, CDR2 SNEGSKA (reference sequence). The CDR3 contains 13 residues. CDR3 protein: CSAGLAGVGTQYF. The CDR3, as DNA: TGCAGTGCTGGACTAGCGGGAGTGGGTACGCAGTATTTT.

The chain carries TRBV30 and TRBJ2-1, with 9 bases that match TRBD2. Trimming removed 4 bases from V and 0 bases from J; junction bases left unmatched: 13. The CDR3 sequence is 18 residues long. From germline, CDR1 is GTSNPN and CDR2 SVGIG (reference sequence). The CDR3: CAWTDPSRGRDSYNEQFF. The CDR3 DNA follows: TGTGCCTGGACCGACCCCAGCCGCGGGAGGGACTCCTACAATGAGCAGTTCTTC.

The V call is TRBV4-3, the J call TRBJ1-4; D possibly corresponds to TRBD1 (5 bases). This CDR3 spans 19 amino acids. V lost 0 bases to trimming and J lost 9 bases, with 26 bases between them. Germline CDR1 is LGHNA and CDR2 is YSLEER. The CDR3, as DNA: TGCGCCAGCAGCCAAGATTACGAGGGACCCTCTGGATTCGGCAAAAAACTGTTTTTT. This sequence encodes CASSQDYEGPSGFGKKLFF.

V is TRBV28 and J is TRBJ1-1; 8 positions match TRBD1. CDR1 MDHEN and CDR2 SYDVKM come from the germline V gene. The CDR3 loop spans 13 amino acids. Losses at the gene ends were 7 bases for V and 0 bases for J; bases not matched to a gene: 1. The CDR3, as DNA: TGTGCCAGCAAGGGACAGGTGAACACTGAAGCTTTCTTT. This codes for CASKGQVNTEAFF.

This clonotype was detected only a few times. The chain combines TRBV3-1 with TRBJ2-7, with 9 bases matching TRBD1. The CDR3 sequence is 17 residues long. The V and J ends lost 3 bases and 0 bases, in that order; junction bases with no gene match: 9. Germline CDR1 reads LGHDT; CDR2 reads YNNKEL (reference sequence). The CDR3 coding sequence is TGTGCCAGCAGCCATCTAACGACAGGGGGAAACTCCTACGAGCAGTACTTC. Translated: CASSHLTTGGNSYEQYF.